This T cell receptor (beta chain) came from a study of immune reconstitution after stem cell transplant in scleroderma. This clonotype is classed as medium-sized. MiXCR, run by TCRdb on the RT-PCR reads, gives a single entry per CDR3 protein. This table has 3,800 or so distinct CDR3 sequences, about 6.6% appearing once. V shed 2 bases and J shed 6 bases, with 20 bases lying between them. The CDR3 consists of 15 residues. The germline V gene has CDR1 DFQATT and CDR2 SNEGSKA (reference sequence). J is TRBJ2-7 and V is TRBV20-1; D is perhaps TRBD1 (5 bases). This clonotype originated in a female donor with systemic sclerosis. The sample was taken before or after autologous hematopoietic stem cell transplantation (not recorded which). CDR3 protein: CSARPLGQGNFEQYF. In DNA, the CDR3 is TGCAGTGCTAGACCTCTTGGGCAGGGCAACTTCGAGCAGTACTTC.